The clone carrying this T cell receptor (beta chain) has a handful of counts. The antigen is unknown. TCRdb passed the 5' RACE reads through MiXCR, listing each CDR3 protein once. The sample records 100,000 to 150,000 distinct CDR3 sequences, around 6.3% being singletons. The data belong to a study of T-cell memory formation after mild COVID-19. Trimming left V 5 bases short and J 0 bases short, with 7 bases between. The germline gives CDR1 SEHNR, CDR2 FQNEAQ (reference sequence). The CDR3 is 14 amino acids. The study's findings and limits: Among contracting clones, CD4+ were mainly CM/EM and CD8+ enriched in EMRA.

This receptor was obtained from an adult woman who had mild COVID-19 (a few samples of this study predate the infection). Cell type and time point are not known. The specimen was PBMCs or a T cell subset sorted from them (not recorded which). The chain is built from TRBV7-9 and TRBJ2-2, with D unresolved. CDR3: CASSRNANTGELFF. CDR3 DNA sequence: TGTGCCAGCAGCAGAAATGCGAACACCGGGGAGCTGTTTTTT. The variable domain in full, with the rest retrieved from reference TRBV7-9 and TRBJ2-2, is DTGVSQNPRHKITKRGQNVTFRCDPISEHNRLYWYRQTLGQGPEFLTYFQNEAQLEKSRLLSDRFSAERPKGSFSTLEIQRTEQGDSAMYLCASSRNANTGELFFGEGSRLTVL.